The T cell receptor (beta chain) under discussion was sequenced for a study of PD-1 blockade in classical Hodgkin lymphoma. Study at large: Patients were infused with nivolumab 3 mg/kg every 2 weeks. Study-wide results and limits: Reported baseline diversity: healthy donors highest, relapsed/refractory patients lowest. Newly diagnosed patients had diversity similar to the baseline diversity of complete responders. Only CD4+ TCR diversity, not CD8+, had risen significantly by C4D1.

Germline V gene lookup returns CDR1 SGHVS and CDR2 FNYEAQ. The CDR3 has 13 residues. The ends were cut back, 2 bases at V and 4 bases at J, with 6 bases in the middle. Specified time point: cycle 4 day 1 (C4D1), after less than 7 weeks of nivolumab. Each patient experienced a relapse that followed autologous stem cell transplantation, and brentuximab vedotin exposure varied. Comment on this clone: Its antigen is unidentified.

Using immunoSEQ multiplex PCR, the repertoire was profiled, and TCRdb retains in-frame clones only, with some absent. The profile shows tens of thousands of clones, nearly 90% of them singletons. The chain recombines TRBV7-6 with TRBJ1-5; no clear D gene. The sequence was collected from a human donor with classical Hodgkin lymphoma. The input for sequencing was peripheral blood mononuclear cells (PBMCs), taken before the fourth cycle of nivolumab. In nucleotides, the CDR3 is TGTGCCAGCAGCTTATCGGGAAATCAGCCCCAGCATTTT. Translation: CASSLSGNQPQHF. Variable domain in full (rest from reference TRBV7-6 and TRBJ1-5): GAGVSQSPRYKVTKRGQDVALRCDPISGHVSLYWYRQALGQGPEFLTYFNYEAQQDKSGLPNDRFSAERPEGSISTLTIQRTEQRDSAMYRCASSLSGNQPQHFGDGTRLSIL.